The 5 T cell receptor beta chains below were found in one sample sequenced in a study of regulatory T cells in long-lasting Graves disease. TCR beta libraries were built with iRepertoire HTBI primers and Arm-PCR of CDR3 regions. TCRdb re-analysed the multiplex PCR reads in MiXCR, keeping a single row per CDR3 protein. Among about 440,000 distinct CDR3 sequences listed, more than 12% were seen once. Time point meaning: newly diagnosed GD, antithyroid drugs for less than 3 months. The TCR library was made from RNA that had been extracted from PBMCs in TRIzol. These data are also associated with another study on T cells in Graves' hyperthyroidism and ophthalmopathy.

The starting material was peripheral blood mononuclear cells (PBMCs), obtained at new diagnosis, from a patient treated with antithyroid drugs. Receptor source: a woman aged 30 to 39 with Graves disease.

This chain joins TRBV14 and TRBJ1-1, with D unresolved. The germline gives CDR1 SGHDN, CDR2 FVKESK. This CDR3 is 12 amino acids long. V was pared by 3 bases and J by 3 bases, with 5 bases between. The CDR3 protein is CASSQTYTEAFF. The CDR3 region has the DNA TGTGCCAGCAGCCAGACGTACACTGAAGCTTTCTTT.

The V and J genes are TRBV7-3 and TRBJ2-1, with 11 bases identical to TRBD2. Germline values: CDR1 SGHTA, CDR2 FQGTGA. The V and J ends lost 4 bases and 7 bases, in that order; junction bases with no gene match: 12. This CDR3 contains 17 residues. The CDR3, as DNA: TGTGCCAGCAGCTCCGGCCGACTAGCGGGAAGTCCGAATGAGCAGTTCTTC. This translates into CASSSGRLAGSPNEQFF.

This clonotype was observed a handful of times. V and J are TRBV29-1 and TRBJ1-1, with a possible D match to TRBD1 (5 bases). Germline lookup yields CDR1 SQVTM and CDR2 ANQGSEA. The CDR3 runs to 13 residues. V was shortened by 5 bases and J by 2 bases, with 12 bases between the two germline ends. The CDR3 DNA follows: TGCAGCGTTTCCCAGGGAATCAACACTGAAGCTTTCTTT. Amino acid sequence: CSVSQGINTEAFF. Supplemented by reference TRBV29-1 and TRBJ1-1, the full variable domain reads SAVISQKPSRDICQRGTSLTIQCQVDSQVTMMFWYRQQPGQSLTLIATANQGSEATYESGFVIDKFPISRPNLTFSTLTVSNMSPEDSSIYLCSVSQGINTEAFFGQGTRLTVV.

This clonotype was counted only a few times. The chain links TRBV20-1 to TRBJ2-5; perhaps TRBD2 as D (5 bases). Germline loops: CDR1 DFQATT, CDR2 SNEGSKA (reference sequence). Trimming shortened V by 5 bases and J by 5 bases, and 18 bases separated the two germline ends. CDR3 size: 14 residues. CDR3 in DNA: TGCAGTGCTGGGGAGCGTGCCTTCTGGGAGACCCAGTACTTC. The encoded protein is CSAGERAFWETQYF.

Note on this clonotype: Just one base apart from a much larger clone, this may be a read error. V usage is TRBV6-1 and J usage is TRBJ2-3; 8 bases agree with TRBD2. V lost 10 bases and J lost 4; bases outside the gene matches: 1. The CDR3 has 11 amino acids. Germline V CDR1 and CDR2: MNHNS, SASEGT. The CDR3 nucleotides are TGTGCCAACGGGGGGGCAGATACGCAGTATTTT. It encodes CANGGADTQYF.